The following is a TCR beta chain sequence with its context. The antigen remains unidentified. The data are from a study of shared clonotypes between healthy human individuals. The study, taken as a whole, reports: A limitation of the genetic and exposure-history diversity represented arose from few donors. A generally larger estimated richness was seen in naive subsets than in memory subsets. Non-shared clonotypes were found to have lower generation probabilities than the clonotypes that were shared by all four of the sorted-subset donors.

Those who donated were healthy HIV-negative adults, with no recent acute infections or vaccinations reported. CDR1 and CDR2 from the germline V gene are ENHRY and SYGVKD. V shed 0 bases and J 1 base; nucleotides not matched to a gene: 7. This CDR3 comprises 18 residues. This table comes from immunoSEQ multiplex PCR, and its TCRdb copy is limited to in-frame clones, with some not included. The data hold roughly 1,000,000 clones, with approximately 80% observed a single time. The J gene is TRBJ2-4, the V gene TRBV10-3; 9 bases agree with TRBD2. Sequenced: memory CD4+ T cells from PBMCs. Subset given: CD45RA-negative fraction. The origin of this receptor is a man aged 18 to 35 in good health. Some clones in this sample may be carry-over from other donors' samples. The DNA for the CDR3 is TGTGCCATCAGTGAGTCGATTGGGACTAGCCGGGCCAAAAACATTCAGTACTTC. This gives the protein CAISESIGTSRAKNIQYF.